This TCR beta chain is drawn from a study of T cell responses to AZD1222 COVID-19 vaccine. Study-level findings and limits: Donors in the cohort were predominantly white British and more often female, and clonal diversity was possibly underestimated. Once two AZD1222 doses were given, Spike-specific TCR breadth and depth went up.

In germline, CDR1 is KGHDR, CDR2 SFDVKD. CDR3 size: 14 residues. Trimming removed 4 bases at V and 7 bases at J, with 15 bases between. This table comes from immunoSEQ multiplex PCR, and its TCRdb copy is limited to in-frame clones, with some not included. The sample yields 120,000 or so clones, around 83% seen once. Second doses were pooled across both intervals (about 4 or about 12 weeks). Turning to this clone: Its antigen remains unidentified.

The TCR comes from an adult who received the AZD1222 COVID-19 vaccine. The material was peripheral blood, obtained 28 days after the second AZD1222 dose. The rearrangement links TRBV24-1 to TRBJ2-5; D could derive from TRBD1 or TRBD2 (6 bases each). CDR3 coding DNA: TGTGCCACCAGTGAAGGGATCGGGGGCGGGACCCAGTACTTC. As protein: CATSEGIGGGTQYF.